The 12 T cell receptor beta chains listed next were all sequenced from one sample in a study of beta chain features in type 1 diabetes. Findings and limits, study-wide: Among patients with Type 1 diabetes, TCRB CDR3s were moderately but significantly shorter in every one of the four CD4+ subsets.

Their recognized antigens are unknown. The entirety of the isolated RNA underwent reverse transcription, so expressed TCRB transcripts were sequenced. The repertoire was sequenced with immunoSEQ multiplex PCR; TCRdb's copy has only in-frame clones and lacks some. The profile covers 330,000 or so clones, with over 10% appearing a single time and about 0.01% taken by the ten largest. Source material: naive CD4+ T cells from blood. These receptors were taken from a woman aged 18-29 years with type 1 diabetes.

The J gene is TRBJ1-2, the V gene TRBV9; D not certain. The V end was cut by 0 bases, the J end by 8 bases, with 23 bases between. The germline CDR1 and CDR2 sequences are SGDLS and YYNGEE. The CDR3 has 17 amino acids. CDR3 coding DNA: TGTGCCAGCAGCGTAGGGGTTCGTGAGGGCAGGACTGAGGGCTACACCTTC. This codes for CASSVGVREGRTEGYTF. Combining the CDR3 with reference TRBV9 and TRBJ1-2 gives the whole variable domain DSGVTQTPKHLITATGQRVTLRCSPRSGDLSVYWYQQSLDQGLQFLIQYYNGEERAKGNILERFSAQQFPDLHSELNLSSLELGDSALYFCASSVGVREGRTEGYTFGSGTRLTVV.

Notes on this clone: Other DNA sequences from this sample encode an identical CDR3 as well. The chain is built from TRBV7-3 and TRBJ1-1, with D possibly matching TRBD1 (5 bases). In germline, CDR1 is SGHTA, CDR2 FQGTGA. The V gene lost 2 bases and the J gene lost 1 base, with 5 bases spanning the gap. The CDR3 has 13 amino acids. The CDR3: CASSLDRNTEAFF. In DNA, the CDR3 is TGTGCCAGCAGCTTAGACAGGAACACTGAAGCTTTCTTT.

V usage is TRBV19 and J usage is TRBJ2-3; tentatively, D is TRBD2 (6 bases). The V and J ends lost 8 bases and 6 bases respectively, with 21 bases between them. Germline values: CDR1 LNHDA, CDR2 SQIVND (reference sequence). The CDR3 sequence is 15 residues long. The CDR3: CASDSGGRLTDTQYF. As DNA, the CDR3 is TGTGCCAGTGATTCCGGGGGTCGTCTCACGGATACGCAGTATTTT.

V gene TRBV7-8 combines with J gene TRBJ2-5; 7 bases are shared with TRBD1. V was clipped by 5 bases and J by 2 bases; unmatched bases: 5. Germline lookup yields CDR1 SGHVS and CDR2 FQNEAQ. The CDR3 has 14 residues. The DNA for the CDR3 is TGTGCCAGCAGCCCAGGGGACAGACAAGAGACCCAGTACTTC. Amino acids: CASSPGDRQETQYF. The variable domain in full, completed from reference TRBV7-8 and TRBJ2-5, reads GAGVSQSPRYKVAKRGQDVALRCDPISGHVSLFWYQQALGQGPEFLTYFQNEAQLDKSGLPSDRFFAERPEGSVSTLKIQRTQQEDSAVYLCASSPGDRQETQYFGPGTRLLVL.

The table lists this clone with a few counts. This chain links TRBV28 with TRBJ2-1; possible D gene TRBD1, 5 bases. The CDR3 sequence is 13 residues long. V lost 5 bases to trimming and J lost 8 bases, with 13 bases between them. The V gene's germline CDR1 is MDHEN and CDR2 SYDVKM. The DNA of the CDR3 is TGTGCCAGCAGTCCAAGGGGTCTCCATGAGCAGTTCTTC. Translation: CASSPRGLHEQFF.

This clone came up a few times. At the DNA level, this CDR3 is encoded by other sequences in the same sample as well. The chain has TRBV7-2 and TRBJ2-1; D uncertain. Germline CDR1 is SGHTA and CDR2 is FQGNSA. CDR3 length: 12 amino acids. Trimming left V 4 bases short and J 3 bases short, with 4 bases between. CDR3 DNA sequence: TGTGCCAGCAGCTCTTTCTACAATGAGCAGTTCTTC. This codes for CASSSFYNEQFF.

This chain connects TRBV2 to TRBJ2-7; a weak D match, TRBD1 (5 bases). The CDR3 loop spans 14 amino acids. CDR1 SNHLY and CDR2 FYNNEI come from the germline V gene. Trimming cost V 1 base and J 6 bases, with 13 bases left between them. The CDR3 DNA follows: TGTGCCAGCAGTGAAGGGGGCCTAGTCGTCGAGCAGTACTTC. Amino acids: CASSEGGLVVEQYF.

V usage is TRBV30 and J usage is TRBJ2-3; 7 bases align to TRBD2. Germline loops: CDR1 GTSNPN, CDR2 SVGIG (reference sequence). The length of the CDR3 is 14 residues. V shed 0 bases, J shed 9 bases, and the junction held 9 bases outside the gene matches. CDR3 bases: TGTGCCTGGAGTGTAGCGGGGACCCCCGTGACGCAGTATTTT. Amino acids: CAWSVAGTPVTQYF.

This clone was seen only a few times. V and J are TRBV29-1 and TRBJ1-2, with D possibly TRBD1 on 5 matching bases. CDR3 length: 13 amino acids. Per germline, CDR1 SQVTM and CDR2 ANQGSEA. With 7 bases removed from V and 2 bases from J, the gap between germline ends came to 14 bases. The CDR3 region has the DNA TGCAGCGCGTTGTCACCAGGGAACTATGGCTACACCTTC. It yields the protein CSALSPGNYGYTF.

The rearrangement links TRBV11-2 to TRBJ2-7; TRBD2 matches at 8 bases. The CDR3 totals 16 residues. Germline CDR1 SGHAT, CDR2 FQNNGV. Losses at the gene ends were 4 bases for V and 4 bases for J; bases not matched to a gene: 12. The CDR3 region has the DNA TGTGCCAGCAGCTCCGCTTCGAGCGGGAGTTGGTACGAGCAGTACTTC. Translation gives CASSSASSGSWYEQYF.

The chain carries TRBV5-1 and TRBJ2-7, with a weak D call TRBD1 (6 bases). V was pared by 2 bases and J by 3 bases, with 9 bases between. The CDR3 contains 13 residues. CDR1 is SGHRS, CDR2 YFSETQ, per germline. CDR3: CASSLQGDYEQYF. CDR3 bases: TGCGCCAGCAGCTTACAGGGAGACTACGAGCAGTACTTC.

The chain couples TRBV5-1 to TRBJ2-2; D uncertain. The CDR3 totals 13 residues. Trimming took off 3 bases at V and 1 base at J, with 4 bases between the two ends. The germline CDR1 and CDR2 sequences are SGHRS and YFSETQ. The CDR3, as DNA: TGCGCCAGCAGCTACAGGAACACCGGGGAGCTGTTTTTT. Its protein product is CASSYRNTGELFF.